These 27 T cell receptor beta chains were all obtained from the same sample, sequenced in a study of Graves' ophthalmopathy and Graves' hyperthyroidism. Scientists amplified the TCR beta CDR3 regions from RNA transcripts. First-round RT-PCR employed HTBI primers, with a second-round multiplex PCR after it. Using its own MiXCR run on the multiplex PCR reads, TCRdb lists one record per CDR3 protein. In the table there are about 1.1 million distinct CDR3 sequences, about two fifths of which are singletons. Sequenced sample: peripheral blood or thyroid tissue (not recorded which). The receptors here all came from an adult man with Graves' hyperthyroidism.

In its sample, this clonotype was seen a few times. This chain links TRBV11-2 with TRBJ2-7; 13 bases are a match to TRBD2. Trimming at V came to 1 base and at J to 9 bases, leaving 12 bases not matched to a gene. The CDR3 is 17 residues long. Germline V lookup: CDR1 SGHAT, CDR2 FQNNGV. As DNA, the CDR3 is TGTGCCAGCAGCTTAGTCCCTCCGGGACTAGCGGGATCCGGGCAGTACTTC. Encoded protein: CASSLVPPGLAGSGQYF.

This clonotype was recorded many times. A much larger clone lies one base from this, so it may be a read error. The V and J genes are TRBV7-8 and TRBJ1-6, with no clear D. The CDR3 spans 13 residues. Germline CDR1 reads SGHVS; CDR2 reads FQNEAQ. V lost 1 base, J lost 6 bases, and 4 bases lay in between. The chain's CDR3 is CASSLGVNSPLHF. In DNA form, the CDR3 reads TGTGCCAGCAGCTTAGGAGTTAATTCACCCCTCCACTTT.

V gene TRBV11-1 combines with J gene TRBJ1-1, with D perhaps TRBD1 (5 bases). This CDR3 contains 14 residues. Per the germline V gene, CDR1 is SGHAT and CDR2 is FQDESV (reference sequence). Trimming took 1 base from V and 1 from J, leaving 7 bases between them. The CDR3 DNA reads TGTGCCAGCAGCTTAGGGACAAAGAACACTGAAGCTTTCTTT. Amino acid sequence: CASSLGTKNTEAFF. The full variable domain, with the rest looked up from reference TRBV11-1 and TRBJ1-1, is EAEVAQSPRYKITEKSQAVAFWCDPISGHATLYWYRQILGQGPELLVQFQDESVVDDSQLPKDRFSAERLKGVDSTLKIQPAELGDSAMYLCASSLGTKNTEAFFGQGTRLTVV.

V usage is TRBV4-2 and J usage is TRBJ2-7; 7 bases line up with TRBD2. Germline V gives CDR1 LGHNA, CDR2 YNFKEQ. The CDR3 loop spans 17 amino acids. The V and J ends lost 3 bases and 2 bases, in that order; junction bases with no gene match: 13. In DNA, the CDR3 is TGTGCCAGCAGCCATACTCTAGCGGATGGTTTGGCCTACGAGCAGTACTTC. Translated: CASSHTLADGLAYEQYF.

Remarks on this clonotype: At one boundary the junction diverges from the germline segment, which might be a read error. The CDR3 loop reads CASSLRTDLSGANVPTF. CDR3 DNA sequence: TGTGCCAGCAGTTTAAGGACGGACCTCTCTGGGGCCAACGTCCCGACTTTC. The chain couples TRBV6-5 to TRBJ2-6; D perhaps matches TRBD1 (5 bases). The CDR3 has 17 residues. From germline, CDR1 is MNHEY and CDR2 SVGAGI.

The chain carries TRBV19 and TRBJ2-7; a weak D match, TRBD2 (6 bases). Trimming pared 5 bases from V and 3 bases from J, leaving 14 bases between. The V gene's germline CDR1 is LNHDA and CDR2 SQIVND (reference sequence). The CDR3 consists of 14 residues. Here the CDR3 DNA reads TGTGCCAGTAGTCTCTCGGGACTCGTCTACGAGCAGTACTTC. As protein: CASSLSGLVYEQYF.

The chain recombines TRBV12-3 or TRBV12-4 with TRBJ2-2; D not resolved. The CDR3 covers 14 residues. Deletions cut 4 bases from V and 4 bases from J, with 10 bases between. The CDR3 sequence: CASSSLTGTGELFF. For the CDR3, the DNA is TGTGCCAGCAGTTCTCTGACGGGCACCGGGGAGCTGTTTTTT.

This clonotype was seen repeatedly, ten times or more. This chain uses TRBV2 with TRBJ1-5; TRBD1 matches at 7 bases. This CDR3 contains 15 residues. CDR1 SNHLY and CDR2 FYNNEI come from the germline V gene. After removal of 6 bases from V and 0 bases from J, the junction contained 5 bases not matched to a gene. CDR3 sequence reads: CASRPTGSSNQPQHF. CDR3 DNA: TGTGCCAGCAGACCGACAGGGAGTAGCAATCAGCCCCAGCATTTT.

The sample holds many counts of this clonotype. Written as DNA, the CDR3 is TGCAGCGTTGAAGAGGGGGGGGGATTCCCCTACGAGCAGTACTTC. Translating it yields CSVEEGGGFPYEQYF. The chain couples TRBV29-1 to TRBJ2-7, with TRBD2 matching over 7 bases. The CDR3 runs 15 residues. The germline V gene has CDR1 SQVTM and CDR2 ANQGSEA. V was clipped by 0 bases and J by 2 bases; unmatched bases: 7.

The table lists this clonotype with many counts. The chain has TRBV5-1 and TRBJ2-5; 13 bases are shared with TRBD2. The V and J ends lost 3 bases and 2 bases, in that order; junction bases with no gene match: 4. The CDR3 loop spans 16 amino acids. Germline CDR1 is SGHRS and CDR2 is YFSETQ. CDR3 protein: CASSSGLAGEQETQYF. CDR3 DNA: TGCGCCAGCAGCTCAGGACTAGCGGGGGAACAAGAGACCCAGTACTTC.

This clonotype was found a few times. The chain couples TRBV7-2 to TRBJ2-7; 10 nucleotides agree with TRBD1. Trimming removed 6 bases from V and 2 bases from J; junction bases left unmatched: 7. Germline assignment: CDR1 SGHTA and CDR2 FQGNSA. The length of the CDR3 is 15 residues. DNA for the CDR3: TGTGCCAGCAGATCCCTCGACAGGGGGCCCTACGAGCAGTACTTC. Residues: CASRSLDRGPYEQYF.

To note about this clonotype: A much larger clonotype is one base distant, so this may be a read error. The chain combines TRBV25-1 with TRBJ2-5, with unresolved D. The CDR3 has 13 residues. The V end lost 2 bases, the J end lost 5 bases, and 9 bases lay between the germline ends. Germline-derived CDR1 and CDR2 are MGHDK and SYGVNS. CDR3 loop: CASSEVEVETQYF. CDR3 in DNA: TGTGCCAGCAGTGAAGTTGAGGTGGAGACCCAGTACTTC. Full variable domain (rest looked up from reference TRBV25-1 and TRBJ2-5): EADIYQTPRYLVIGTGKKITLECSQTMGHDKMYWYQQDPGMELHLIHYSYGVNSTEKGDLSSESTVSRIRTEHFPLTLESARPSHTSQYLCASSEVEVETQYFGPGTRLLVL.

This clonotype was seen more than once but under ten times. The V call is TRBV6-5, the J call TRBJ1-6; D not certain. The CDR3 spans 14 residues. Germline V gives CDR1 MNHEY, CDR2 SVGAGI. With 2 bases removed from V and 2 bases from J, the gap between germline ends came to 4 bases. CDR3 in amino acids: CASSYGAYNSPLHF. The CDR3 region has the DNA TGTGCCAGCAGTTACGGGGCCTATAATTCACCCCTCCACTTT.

This rearrangement joins TRBV15 to TRBJ1-6; TRBD1 matches at 9 bases. Trimming removed 3 bases from V and 10 bases from J; junction bases left unmatched: 10. CDR1 is LNHNV and CDR2 is YYDKDF in the germline V gene (reference sequence). The CDR3 spans 16 residues. CDR3 amino acids: CATSSVGDRVDSPLHF. CDR3 in DNA: TGTGCCACCAGCAGCGTGGGGGACAGGGTCGACTCACCCCTCCACTTT.

This clonotype was picked up a small number of times. V and J are TRBV10-2 and TRBJ1-1, with no clear D. Germline lookup yields CDR1 WSHSY and CDR2 SAAADI. V was shortened by 2 bases and J by 3 bases, with 10 bases between the two germline ends. The CDR3 is 14 amino acids. The CDR3 protein is CASSEDGSDTEAFF. DNA for the CDR3: TGCGCCAGCAGTGAGGACGGCTCCGACACTGAAGCTTTCTTT.

This chain connects TRBV4-1 to TRBJ2-7; D uncertain. The CDR3 runs 14 residues. The germline V gene has CDR1 MGHRA and CDR2 YSYEKL. Trimming removed 1 base from V and 0 bases from J, with 7 bases in between. The CDR3 sequence: CASSQGVISYEQYF. The CDR3, as DNA: TGCGCCAGCAGCCAAGGAGTTATCTCCTACGAGCAGTACTTC.

Of note for this clonotype: A read error may be the cause here, since a much bigger clone is one base away. Written as DNA, the CDR3 is TGTGCCAGCAGCTTAGAAGCTTACCAAGAGACCCAGTTCTTC. Protein sequence: CASSLEAYQETQFF. The chain joins TRBV11-2 to TRBJ2-5; the D is unclear. The DNA end favors TRBJ2-1, so the J call may be wrong. Germline lookup yields CDR1 SGHAT and CDR2 FQNNGV. The CDR3 spans 14 residues.

As to this clonotype: This sequence may be a read error, since a much larger clone differs from it by one base. The chain uses TRBV7-2 and TRBJ1-3, with 7 bases aligning to TRBD1. Germline CDR1 reads SGHTA; CDR2 reads FQGNSA. Unmatched junction bases numbered 5, after V lost 7 bases and J lost 2 bases. This CDR3 region has 14 residues. The CDR3 DNA follows: TGTGCCAGCAACCCACAGGGGACTGGAAACACCATATATTTT. Its translation: CASNPQGTGNTIYF.

The chain has TRBV28 and TRBJ2-7; 7 nucleotides align to TRBD2. The V gene end was trimmed by 5 bases and the J gene end by 3 bases; junction bases not matched to a gene: 7. CDR3 length: 14 residues. The germline CDR1 and CDR2 sequences are MDHEN and SYDVKM. Written as DNA, the CDR3 is TGTGCCAGCAGTCAACGGGACTACAGCTACGAGCAGTACTTC. Residues: CASSQRDYSYEQYF.

This clonotype was picked up a small number of times. V usage is TRBV19 and J usage is TRBJ1-1, with TRBD1 as a possible D gene (6 bases). CDR3 size: 14 residues. The V end was cut by 9 bases, the J end by 4 bases, with 18 bases between. Germline-derived CDR1 and CDR2 are LNHDA and SQIVND (reference sequence). CDR3 coding DNA: TGTGCCAGCCTCCGGGGGCCTCTGTCCACTGAAGCTTTCTTT. Its translation: CASLRGPLSTEAFF.

This clonotype was seen only a few times. The chain joins TRBV5-8 to TRBJ1-5; unclear D gene. With 7 bases removed from V and 2 bases from J, the gap between germline ends came to 16 bases. Germline V gene sequence: CDR1 SGHTS, CDR2 YDEGEE. This CDR3 has 15 residues. The CDR3 protein is CASGSTSAGNQPQHF. The CDR3 nucleotides are TGTGCCAGCGGCTCGACGTCTGCGGGCAATCAGCCCCAGCATTTT. The full variable domain, completed using reference TRBV5-8 and TRBJ1-5, is EAGVTQSPTHLIKTRGQQATLRCSPISGHTSVYWYQQALGLGLQFLLWYDEGEERNRGNFPPRFSGRQFPNYSSELNVNALELEDSALYLCASGSTSAGNQPQHFGDGTRLSIL.

The chain links TRBV29-1 to TRBJ2-7, with D possibly TRBD2 on 6 matching bases. In germline, CDR1 is SQVTM, CDR2 ANQGSEA. This CDR3 has 13 residues. Deletions cut 8 bases from V and 5 bases from J, with 19 bases between. The CDR3 loop reads CSHAHEGGHEQYF. The CDR3 nucleotides read TGCAGCCATGCTCACGAGGGAGGCCACGAGCAGTACTTC.

This clonotype has only a few counts. V is TRBV4-2 and J is TRBJ2-7; TRBD2 matches 10 bases. The CDR3 consists of 16 residues. CDR1 LGHNA and CDR2 YNFKEQ come from the germline V gene. J lost 4 bases, V lost 0 bases, and 6 bases had no gene match. Here the CDR3 reads CASSQDPSSGSYEQYF. DNA for the CDR3: TGTGCCAGCAGCCAAGACCCCTCTAGCGGGAGTTACGAGCAGTACTTC.

This clonotype has at least ten counts. The chain employs TRBV7-2 and TRBJ2-7, with 9 bases matching TRBD1. Germline CDR1 is SGHTA and CDR2 is FQGNSA. J was trimmed by 0 bases and V by 5 bases; bases with no gene match: 8. The CDR3 runs 16 residues. This CDR3 reads CASSQTGTGLSYEQYF. CDR3 coding DNA: TGTGCCAGCAGCCAGACCGGGACAGGGCTCTCCTACGAGCAGTACTTC.

CDR3: CASRGLKTQPWAEAFF. The CDR3 nucleotides are TGTGCCAGCAGGGGGCTTAAGACACAGCCGTGGGCTGAAGCTTTCTTT. The chain carries TRBV11-2 and TRBJ1-1; D perhaps matches TRBD1 (5 bases). The germline V gene has CDR1 SGHAT and CDR2 FQNNGV. This CDR3 region has 16 residues. V was trimmed by 6 bases and J by 6 bases, leaving 23 bases between them.

On this clonotype itself: The junction shows a germline mismatch at one end, possibly a read error. The CDR3 DNA reads TGTGCCATAAGTGATTGGGACAGGGGATATGGCTACACCTTC. Protein: CAISDWDRGYGYTF. The chain has TRBV10-3 and TRBJ1-2, with 10 bases identical to TRBD1. The V gene's germline CDR1 is ENHRY and CDR2 SYGVKD. The CDR3 spans 14 residues.

This clonotype was seen a single time. The genes are TRBV5-6 and TRBJ1-1, with D perhaps TRBD1 (5 bases). Trimming pared 4 bases from V and 5 bases from J, leaving 18 bases between. The CDR3 loop spans 15 amino acids. Looked up from germline, CDR1 is SGHDT and CDR2 is YYEEEE. The CDR3 bases are TGTGCCAGCAGCCCGTCCGGGCTTGGGGGAACTGAAGCTTTCTTT. It encodes CASSPSGLGGTEAFF.